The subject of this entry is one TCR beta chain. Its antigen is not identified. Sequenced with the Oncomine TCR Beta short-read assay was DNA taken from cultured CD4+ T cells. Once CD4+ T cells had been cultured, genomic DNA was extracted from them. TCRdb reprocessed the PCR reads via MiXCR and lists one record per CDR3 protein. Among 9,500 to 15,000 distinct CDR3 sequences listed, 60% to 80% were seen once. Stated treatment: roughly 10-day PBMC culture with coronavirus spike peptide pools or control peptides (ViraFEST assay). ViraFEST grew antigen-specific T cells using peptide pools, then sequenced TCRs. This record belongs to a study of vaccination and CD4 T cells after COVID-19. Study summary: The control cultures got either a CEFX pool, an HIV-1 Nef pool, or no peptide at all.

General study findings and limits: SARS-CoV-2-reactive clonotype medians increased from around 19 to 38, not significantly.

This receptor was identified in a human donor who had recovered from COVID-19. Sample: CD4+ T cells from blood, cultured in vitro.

The CDR3, as DNA: TGTGCCAGCAGCTTACAGGGAAGCGGGAATCAGCCCCAGCATTTT. It translates to CASSLQGSGNQPQHF. The rearrangement uses TRBV7-3 and TRBJ1-5; D is possibly TRBD1 (5 bases). V was cut by 2 bases and J by 4 bases, with 12 bases left in between. The CDR3 extends over 15 amino acids. Per germline, CDR1 SGHTA and CDR2 FQGTGA. Full variable domain (rest looked up from reference TRBV7-3 and TRBJ1-5): GAGVSQTPSNKVTEKGKYVELRCDPISGHTALYWYRQSLGQGPEFLIYFQGTGAADDSGLPNDRFFAVRPEGSVSTLKIQRTERGDSAVYLCASSLQGSGNQPQHFGDGTRLSIL.